Listed here are 28 T cell receptor beta chains from one sample, sequenced in a study of blood T cell repertoires in COVID-19. Clones were sequenced by immunoSEQ multiplex PCR, and TCRdb holds only the in-frame ones, with some missing. Counted here are about 60,000 clones, 70% to 85% occurring once; the ten biggest clones make up around 12%. Sequencing used peripheral blood. The source is an older man with acute or convalescent COVID-19.

The V call is TRBV5-1, the J call TRBJ2-7, with TRBD1 identical over 10 bases. Germline V gene lookup returns CDR1 SGHRS and CDR2 YFSETQ. Unmatched junction bases numbered 4, after V lost 4 bases and J lost 3 bases. The CDR3 is made up of 14 amino acids. CDR3 loop: CASSVGQGVYEQYF. The CDR3 nucleotides are TGCGCCAGCAGCGTTGGACAGGGGGTCTACGAGCAGTACTTC.

The rearrangement links TRBV7-6 to TRBJ2-2; 7 nucleotides match TRBD1. The CDR3 consists of 16 residues. Trimming cost V 3 bases and J 4 bases; bases outside gene matches: 8. The V gene's germline CDR1 is SGHVS and CDR2 FNYEAQ. CDR3 loop: CASSFETGHSTGELFF. CDR3 bases: TGTGCCAGCAGCTTCGAGACAGGGCATTCCACCGGGGAGCTGTTTTTT.

There are a few counts of this clone. The chain has TRBV11-2 and TRBJ2-3; possibly TRBD2 for D (5 bases). CDR1 is SGHAT, CDR2 FQNNGV, per germline. The CDR3 length is 14 residues. With 5 bases removed from V and 1 base from J, the gap between germline ends came to 10 bases. CDR3 region: CASSPDGGTDTQYF. In DNA, the CDR3 is TGTGCCAGCAGCCCCGACGGGGGCACAGATACGCAGTATTTT.

V is TRBV19 and J is TRBJ1-6, with TRBD1 as a possible D gene (6 bases). The germline gives CDR1 LNHDA, CDR2 SQIVND (reference sequence). The CDR3 has 15 amino acids. V was shortened by 6 bases and J by 3 bases, with 12 bases between the two germline ends. CDR3 nucleotides: TGTGCCAGTAGCGCCGGACAGCACTATAATTCACCCCTCCACTTT. Amino acid sequence: CASSAGQHYNSPLHF.

This chain connects TRBV11-2 to TRBJ1-1; D might be TRBD1 (5 bases). Trimming removed 4 bases at V and 2 bases at J, with 11 bases between. The germline CDR1 and CDR2 sequences are SGHAT and FQNNGV. The CDR3 runs to 14 residues. This chain's CDR3 is CASSWGLTNTEAFF. CDR3 in DNA: TGTGCCAGCAGCTGGGGACTGACTAACACTGAAGCTTTCTTT.

The V call is TRBV12-3 or TRBV12-4, the J call TRBJ2-5; weak D call: TRBD2 (6 bases). CDR3 size: 12 residues. The V gene lost 6 bases and the J gene lost 7 bases, with 12 bases spanning the gap. In DNA, the CDR3 is TGTGCCAGCAGCCCGATTAGCGGGACCCAGTACTTC. Protein: CASSPISGTQYF.

V is TRBV7-9 and J is TRBJ1-1, with a weak D call TRBD1 (6 bases). The CDR3 sequence is 15 residues long. The V gene lost 6 bases and the J gene lost 1 base, with 15 bases spanning the gap. Germline values: CDR1 SEHNR, CDR2 FQNEAQ (reference sequence). The CDR3 protein is CASRPTGFGNTEAFF. The CDR3 DNA follows: TGTGCCAGCAGACCTACAGGGTTTGGGAACACTGAAGCTTTCTTT.

This clone was seen only once. The gene calls are TRBV19 and TRBJ2-7; 12 nucleotides agree with TRBD1. The J segment lost 7 bases and the V segment lost 1 base, leaving 8 bases of the junction unmatched. Germline CDR1 LNHDA, CDR2 SQIVND (reference sequence). This CDR3 comprises 16 residues. CDR3 coding DNA: TGTGCCAGTAGTATAGTCGCGGGACAGGGGGCTGGGGAGCAGTACTTC. Translated, it gives CASSIVAGQGAGEQYF. Full variable domain (rest looked up from reference TRBV19 and TRBJ2-7): DGGITQSPKYLFRKEGQNVTLSCEQNLNHDAMYWYRQDPGQGLRLIYYSQIVNDFQKGDIAEGYSVSREKKESFPLTVTSAQKNPTAFYLCASSIVAGQGAGEQYFGPGTRLTVT.

The chain couples TRBV7-6 to TRBJ2-7; D perhaps matches TRBD1 (6 bases). V was pared by 5 bases and J by 6 bases, with 14 bases between. CDR1 and CDR2 from the germline V gene are SGHVS and FNYEAQ. This CDR3 is 13 amino acids long. As DNA, the CDR3 is TGTGCCAGCAGCACTAAGACAGGAGGCGAGCAGTACTTC. It codes for CASSTKTGGEQYF.

The V gene is TRBV27, the J gene TRBJ1-6; TRBD1 matches at 10 bases. Germline V gives CDR1 MNHEY, CDR2 SMNVEV (reference sequence). CDR3 length equals 17 residues. The J segment lost 7 bases and the V segment lost 6 bases, leaving 12 bases of the junction unmatched. CDR3 loop: CASSPSGTGALNSPLHF. The CDR3 DNA reads as TGTGCCAGCAGCCCCTCCGGGACAGGGGCTTTAAATTCACCCCTCCACTTT.

This clone turned up a few times. The chain combines TRBV7-2 with TRBJ1-1, with D perhaps matching TRBD1 (6 bases). The V and J ends lost 1 base and 6 bases respectively, with 9 bases between them. This CDR3 has 13 residues. The germline gives CDR1 SGHTA, CDR2 FQGNSA. CDR3 sequence: CASSLDRVAEAFF. CDR3 sequence (DNA): TGTGCCAGCAGCTTAGACAGGGTCGCTGAAGCTTTCTTT.

The rearrangement uses TRBV3-1 (or the pseudogene TRBV3-2) and TRBJ2-7, with a possible D match to TRBD1 (6 bases). CDR1 LGHDT and CDR2 YNNKEL come from the germline V gene (reference sequence). The V and J ends lost 1 base and 0 bases respectively, with 13 bases between them. This CDR3 has 16 residues. The CDR3 loop reads CASSQAGATTSYEQYF. CDR3 sequence (DNA): TGTGCCAGCAGCCAAGCAGGGGCAACAACCTCCTACGAGCAGTACTTC.

The rearrangement uses TRBV27 and TRBJ1-1, with TRBD1 as a possible D gene (6 bases). Per germline, CDR1 MNHEY and CDR2 SMNVEV (reference sequence). V was cut by 3 bases and J by 1 base, with 15 bases left in between. The CDR3 is 16 amino acids. CDR3 DNA: TGTGCCAGCAGTTTCGAACCGGGACAAAAGAACACTGAAGCTTTCTTT. As protein: CASSFEPGQKNTEAFF.

This clone has only a few counts. This chain links TRBV25-1 with TRBJ2-6, with a tentative D call TRBD1 (6 bases). CDR1 is MGHDK and CDR2 is SYGVNS in the germline V gene. Trimming removed 2 bases at V and 1 base at J, with 12 bases between. CDR3 length equals 17 residues. The CDR3, as DNA: TGTGCCAGCAGTGAAGGACAGTCGAAGTCTGGGGCCAACGTCCTGACTTTC. Its translation: CASSEGQSKSGANVLTF.

The V call is TRBV25-1, the J call TRBJ2-3; D is perhaps TRBD1 (6 bases). With 6 bases removed from V and 0 bases from J, the gap between germline ends came to 16 bases. The CDR3 contains 16 residues. Germline CDR1 and CDR2: MGHDK and SYGVNS. The CDR3 reads CASSSRQASSTDTQYF. CDR3 nucleotides: TGTGCCAGCAGCTCAAGACAGGCTTCTAGCACAGATACGCAGTATTTT.

This chain joins TRBV2 and TRBJ2-1; 7 nucleotides line up with TRBD2. CDR1 SNHLY and CDR2 FYNNEI come from the germline V gene. The CDR3 runs 22 residues. The V segment lost 6 bases and the J segment 8 bases; nucleotides outside the gene matches: 34. In DNA form, the CDR3 reads TGTGCCAGCAGACCACTCTACCCACGATCCTCAGGCGCGGGGGAGCTTGAGGATGAGCAGTTCTTC. Protein product: CASRPLYPRSSGAGELEDEQFF.

The chain carries TRBV3-1 (or the pseudogene TRBV3-2) and TRBJ2-1, with 10 bases aligning to TRBD2. J lost 10 bases, V lost 0 bases, and 9 bases had no gene match. Germline CDR1 reads LGHDT; CDR2 reads YNNKEL (reference sequence). The CDR3 is 16 amino acids. The CDR3 is CASSQDRGSSGSEQFF. As DNA, the CDR3 is TGTGCCAGCAGCCAAGATCGGGGTTCTAGCGGGAGCGAGCAGTTCTTC.

The rearrangement joins TRBV28 to TRBJ1-5, with a weak D call TRBD1 (5 bases). Germline V CDR1 and CDR2: MDHEN, SYDVKM. With 0 bases removed from V and 7 bases from J, the gap between germline ends came to 10 bases. The CDR3 loop spans 14 amino acids. The CDR3 bases are TGTGCCAGCAGTTTATGGGGGGGGTCCCAGCCCCAGCATTTT. Protein sequence: CASSLWGGSQPQHF.

V gene TRBV27 combines with J gene TRBJ2-1; D ambiguous. Germline lookup yields CDR1 MNHEY and CDR2 SMNVEV (reference sequence). This CDR3 region has 15 residues. V lost 8 bases and J lost 3, with 17 bases in between. The CDR3: CASGTGQAFYNEQFF. The CDR3 DNA is TGTGCCAGCGGTACTGGTCAGGCCTTCTACAATGAGCAGTTCTTC.

V gene TRBV5-1 combines with J gene TRBJ2-1; D gene uncertain. The germline V gene has CDR1 SGHRS and CDR2 YFSETQ. CDR3 length: 17 residues. V lost 4 bases and J lost 0, with 17 bases in between. The CDR3 sequence: CASSPSGGFPSYNEQFF. CDR3 bases: TGCGCCAGCAGCCCCAGTGGCGGTTTTCCCTCCTACAATGAGCAGTTCTTC.

The V gene is TRBV2, the J gene TRBJ1-1; weak D call: TRBD1 (5 bases). Germline V gene sequence: CDR1 SNHLY, CDR2 FYNNEI. Trimming took 6 bases from V and 1 from J, leaving 9 bases between them. This CDR3 is 13 amino acids long. CDR3 in amino acids: CASRNDRNTEAFF. Here the CDR3 DNA reads TGTGCCAGCAGAAACGACAGGAACACTGAAGCTTTCTTT.

The J gene is TRBJ1-1, the V gene TRBV5-1; 7 bases fit TRBD1. The germline CDR1 and CDR2 sequences are SGHRS and YFSETQ. Trimming cost V 4 bases and J 4 bases; bases outside gene matches: 4. CDR3 length equals 13 residues. This CDR3 is CASSQGTATEAFF. The CDR3, as DNA: TGCGCCAGCAGCCAAGGGACAGCCACTGAAGCTTTCTTT.

The chain couples TRBV11-2 to TRBJ1-5, with a weak D call TRBD1 (6 bases). With 4 bases removed from V and 7 bases from J, the gap between germline ends came to 11 bases. Germline loops: CDR1 SGHAT, CDR2 FQNNGV. The CDR3 runs 13 residues. CDR3 DNA: TGTGCCAGCAGCTCCGGGACAACCCAGCCCCAGCATTTT. This sequence encodes CASSSGTTQPQHF.

The chain joins TRBV5-6 to TRBJ1-2; D unclear. The germline V and J ends were trimmed by 4 bases and 4 bases, with 14 bases remaining between them. In germline, CDR1 is SGHDT, CDR2 YYEEEE. This CDR3 is built from 14 residues. CDR3 in DNA: TGTGCCAGCAGCCTAAGACGGAGCTTCTATGGCTACACCTTC. Translation gives CASSLRRSFYGYTF.

This clone was picked up a small number of times. The CDR3 DNA reads TGTGCCAGCTCTTTCAAGCGGGAGGGCTTCAACGAGCAGTACTTC. Encoded protein: CASSFKREGFNEQYF. The V gene is TRBV27, the J gene TRBJ2-7, with TRBD2 matching 10 bases. This CDR3 has 15 residues. The J segment lost 5 bases and the V segment lost 8 bases, leaving 12 bases of the junction unmatched. Germline V gives CDR1 MNHEY, CDR2 SMNVEV (reference sequence).

This clone showed up just once. A much bigger clone sits one base away, suggesting this may be a read error. This chain connects TRBV24-1 to TRBJ2-3, with TRBD1 matching over 9 bases. The germline CDR1 and CDR2 sequences are KGHDR and SFDVKD. The CDR3 length is 17 residues. Written as DNA, the CDR3 is TGTGCCACCTGTGACCCCGACGACAGGGGGAGGTCGGATACGCAGTATTTT. Amino acid sequence: CATCDPDDRGRSDTQYF.

This clone came up a few times. This chain connects TRBV13 to TRBJ2-3; TRBD2 matches 12 bases. J was trimmed by 2 bases and V by 5 bases; bases with no gene match: 5. The CDR3 is 16 amino acids. Germline CDR1 reads PRHDT; CDR2 reads FYEKMQ (reference sequence). The CDR3 protein is CASSPSGGADTDTQYF. DNA of the CDR3: TGTGCCAGCAGCCCTAGCGGGGGGGCTGACACAGATACGCAGTATTTT. The variable domain in full, with the rest retrieved from reference TRBV13 and TRBJ2-3, is AAGVIQSPRHLIKEKRETATLKCYPIPRHDTVYWYQQGPGQDPQFLISFYEKMQSDKGSIPDRFSAQQFSDYHSELNMSSLELGDSALYFCASSPSGGADTDTQYFGPGTRLTVL.

The rearrangement uses TRBV20-1 and TRBJ1-5; TRBD1 is a possible D gene (5 bases). Germline lookup yields CDR1 DFQATT and CDR2 SNEGSKA (reference sequence). The ends were cut back, 3 bases at V and 4 bases at J, with 13 bases in the middle. The CDR3 has 14 amino acids. The CDR3 DNA follows: TGCAGTGCTAGTGACGGGCGGGGGAATCAGCCCCAGCATTTT. Amino acid sequence: CSASDGRGNQPQHF.